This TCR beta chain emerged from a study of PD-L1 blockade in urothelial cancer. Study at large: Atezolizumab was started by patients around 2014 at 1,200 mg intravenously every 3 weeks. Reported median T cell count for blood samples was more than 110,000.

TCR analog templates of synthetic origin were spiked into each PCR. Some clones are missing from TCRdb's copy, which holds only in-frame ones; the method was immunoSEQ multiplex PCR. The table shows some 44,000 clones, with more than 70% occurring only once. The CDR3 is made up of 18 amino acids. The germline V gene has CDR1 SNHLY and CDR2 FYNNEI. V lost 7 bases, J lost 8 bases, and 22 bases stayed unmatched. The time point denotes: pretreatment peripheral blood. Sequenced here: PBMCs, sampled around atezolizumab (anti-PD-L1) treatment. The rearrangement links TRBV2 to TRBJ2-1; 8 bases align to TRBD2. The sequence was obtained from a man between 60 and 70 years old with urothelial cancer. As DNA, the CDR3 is TGTGCCAGCACCGGGAGGGGGTTAGCGGGGACGGGGGTCCATGAGCAGTTCTTC. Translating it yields CASTGRGLAGTGVHEQFF.